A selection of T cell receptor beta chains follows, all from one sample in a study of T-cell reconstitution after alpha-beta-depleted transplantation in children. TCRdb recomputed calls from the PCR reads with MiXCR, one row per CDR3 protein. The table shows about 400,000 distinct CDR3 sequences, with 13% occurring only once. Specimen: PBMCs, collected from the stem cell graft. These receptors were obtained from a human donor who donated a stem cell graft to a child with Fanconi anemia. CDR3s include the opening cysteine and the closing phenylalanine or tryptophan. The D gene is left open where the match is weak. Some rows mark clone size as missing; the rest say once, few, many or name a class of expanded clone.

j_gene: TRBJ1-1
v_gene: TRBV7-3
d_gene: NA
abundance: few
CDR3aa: CASSPRGTGSLLNTEAFF
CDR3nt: TGTGCCAGCAGCCCCCGCGGGACGGGGTCCCTTTTGAACACTGAAGCTTTCTTT

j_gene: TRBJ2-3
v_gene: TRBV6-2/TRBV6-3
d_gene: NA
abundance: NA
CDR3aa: CASRPPRADTQYF
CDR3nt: TGTGCCAGCAGACCCCCAAGGGCAGATACGCAGTATTTT

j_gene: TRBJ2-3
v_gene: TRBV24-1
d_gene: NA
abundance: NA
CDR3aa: CATSERGATDTQYF
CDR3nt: TGTGCCACCAGTGAGAGGGGAGCCACAGATACGCAGTATTTT

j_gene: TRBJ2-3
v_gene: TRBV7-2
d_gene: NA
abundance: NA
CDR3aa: CASSQNTPATQYF
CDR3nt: TGTGCCAGCAGCCAAAATACCCCAGCTACGCAGTATTTT

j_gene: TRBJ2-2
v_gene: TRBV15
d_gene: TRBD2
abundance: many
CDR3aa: CATSREASGGLNTGELFF
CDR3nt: TGTGCCACCAGCAGAGAGGCTAGCGGGGGGCTGAACACCGGGGAGCTGTTTTTT

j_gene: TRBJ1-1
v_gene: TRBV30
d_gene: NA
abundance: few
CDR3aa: CAWSPVGSVMNTEAFF
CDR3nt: TGTGCCTGGAGTCCAGTCGGTTCGGTTATGAACACTGAAGCTTTCTTT

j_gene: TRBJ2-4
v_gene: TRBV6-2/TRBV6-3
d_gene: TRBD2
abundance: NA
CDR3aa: CASSYTGGGGNIQYF
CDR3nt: TGTGCCAGCAGTTATACCGGCGGGGGTGGAAACATTCAGTACTTC

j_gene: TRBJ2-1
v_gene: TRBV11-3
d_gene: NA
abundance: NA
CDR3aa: CASSSGAANEQFF
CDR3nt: TGTGCCAGCAGCTCAGGGGCTGCAAATGAGCAGTTCTTC

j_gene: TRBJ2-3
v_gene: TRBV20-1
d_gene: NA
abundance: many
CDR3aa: CSAEKTPTDTQYF
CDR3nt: TGCAGTGCCGAAAAAACGCCAACAGATACGCAGTATTTT

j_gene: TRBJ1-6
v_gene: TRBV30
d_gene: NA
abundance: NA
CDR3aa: CAWRATEYNSPLHF
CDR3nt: TGTGCCTGGAGAGCAACAGAGTATAATTCACCCCTCCACTTT

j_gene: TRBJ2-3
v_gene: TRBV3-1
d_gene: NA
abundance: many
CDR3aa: CASSQEGYRRGTDTQYF
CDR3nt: TGTGCCAGCAGCCAAGAAGGCTACAGAAGAGGCACAGATACGCAGTATTTT

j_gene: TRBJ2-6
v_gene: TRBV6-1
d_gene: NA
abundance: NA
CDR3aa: CASSDESGANVLTF
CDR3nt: TGTGCCAGCAGTGACGAGTCTGGGGCCAACGTCCTGACTTTC

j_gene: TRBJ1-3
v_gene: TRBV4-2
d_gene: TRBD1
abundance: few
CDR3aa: CASSPQAGTGDIWSSGNTIYF
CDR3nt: TGTGCCAGCAGCCCGCAGGCGGGGACAGGGGATATATGGAGCTCTGGAAACACCATATATTTT

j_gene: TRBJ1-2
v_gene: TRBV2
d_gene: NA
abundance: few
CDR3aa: CASSTDGLGGYTF
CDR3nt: TGTGCCAGCAGCACCGACGGACTAGGTGGCTACACCTTC

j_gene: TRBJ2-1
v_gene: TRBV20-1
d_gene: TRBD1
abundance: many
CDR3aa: CSASGTANEQFF
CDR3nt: TGCAGTGCTAGTGGGACAGCGAATGAGCAGTTCTTC

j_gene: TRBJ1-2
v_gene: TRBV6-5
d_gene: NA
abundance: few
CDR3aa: CASSYSDPQGSYTF
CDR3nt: TGTGCCAGCAGTTACTCGGACCCCCAGGGAAGCTACACCTTC

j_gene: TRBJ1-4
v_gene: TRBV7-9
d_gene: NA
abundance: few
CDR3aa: CASSLGERVGKLFF
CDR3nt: TGTGCCAGCAGCTTAGGAGAGCGAGTAGGAAAACTGTTTTTT

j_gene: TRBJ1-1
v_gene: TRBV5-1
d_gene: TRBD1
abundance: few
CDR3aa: CASFSGTGNTEAFF
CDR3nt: TGCGCCAGCTTCTCCGGGACAGGGAACACTGAAGCTTTCTTT

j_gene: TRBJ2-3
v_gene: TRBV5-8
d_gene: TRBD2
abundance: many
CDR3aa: CASTRGGRTDTQYF
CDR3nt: TGTGCCAGCACTCGCGGGGGGAGAACAGATACGCAGTATTTT

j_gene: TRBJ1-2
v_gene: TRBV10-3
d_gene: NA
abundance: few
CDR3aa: CAISDRGTSVPSNYGYTF
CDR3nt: TGTGCCATCAGTGACCGAGGGACTTCCGTCCCATCTAACTATGGCTACACCTTC

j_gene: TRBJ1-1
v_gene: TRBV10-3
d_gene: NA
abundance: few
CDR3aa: CAISGMSGAEAFF
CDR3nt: TGTGCCATCAGTGGGATGAGTGGCGCTGAAGCTTTCTTT

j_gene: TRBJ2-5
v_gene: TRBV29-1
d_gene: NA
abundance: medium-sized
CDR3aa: CSVEAGIETQYF
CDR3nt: TGCAGCGTTGAAGCGGGAATTGAGACCCAGTACTTC

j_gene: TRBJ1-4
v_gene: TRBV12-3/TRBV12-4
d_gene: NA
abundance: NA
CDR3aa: CASSFSPNEKLFF
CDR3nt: TGTGCCAGCAGTTTTTCCCCGAATGAAAAACTGTTTTTT

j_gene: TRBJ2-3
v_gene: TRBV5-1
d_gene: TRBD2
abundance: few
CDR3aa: CASSLFGTRGTDTQYF
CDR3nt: TGCGCCAGCAGCTTATTTGGGACTAGGGGCACAGATACGCAGTATTTT

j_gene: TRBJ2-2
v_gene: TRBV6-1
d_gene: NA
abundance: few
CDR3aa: CASRLRVNTGELFF
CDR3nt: TGTGCCAGCAGACTCAGGGTTAACACCGGGGAGCTGTTTTTT

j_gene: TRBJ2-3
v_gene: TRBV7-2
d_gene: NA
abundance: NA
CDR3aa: CASSLAGGYPDTQYF
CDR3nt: TGTGCCAGCAGCTTAGCGGGGGGATACCCAGATACGCAGTATTTT

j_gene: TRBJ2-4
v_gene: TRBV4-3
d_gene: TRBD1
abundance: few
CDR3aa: CASSQAPFGQGRNIQYF
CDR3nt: TGCGCCAGCAGCCAAGCCCCGTTCGGACAGGGGAGAAACATTCAGTACTTC

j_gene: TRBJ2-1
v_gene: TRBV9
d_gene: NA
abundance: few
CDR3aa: CASTPEVTGSYNEQFF
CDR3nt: TGTGCCAGCACCCCCGAGGTAACAGGCTCCTACAATGAGCAGTTCTTC

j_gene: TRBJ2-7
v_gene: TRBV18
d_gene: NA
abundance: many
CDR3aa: CASSSWSSTEQYF
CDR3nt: TGTGCCAGCTCATCTTGGTCCTCGACCGAGCAGTACTTC

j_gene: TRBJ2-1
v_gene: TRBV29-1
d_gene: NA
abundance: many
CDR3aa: CSVEEGRGGSYNEQFF
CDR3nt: TGCAGCGTTGAAGAAGGTAGGGGGGGCTCCTACAATGAGCAGTTCTTC

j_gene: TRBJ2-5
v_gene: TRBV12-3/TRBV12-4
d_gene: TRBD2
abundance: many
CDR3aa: CASTFSGPFGETQYF
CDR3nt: TGTGCCAGCACCTTTAGCGGGCCCTTCGGAGAGACCCAGTACTTC

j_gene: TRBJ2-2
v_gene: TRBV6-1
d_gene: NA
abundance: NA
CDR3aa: CASRGPITGELFF
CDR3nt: TGTGCCAGCCGGGGGCCCATCACCGGGGAGCTGTTTTTT

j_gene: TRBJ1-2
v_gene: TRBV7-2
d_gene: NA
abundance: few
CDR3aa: CASSPSPGEGGYTF
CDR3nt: TGTGCCAGCAGCCCTTCTCCAGGGGAAGGGGGCTACACCTTC

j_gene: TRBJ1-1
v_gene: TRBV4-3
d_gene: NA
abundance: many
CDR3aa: CASSQGGVEAFF
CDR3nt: TGCGCCAGCAGCCAAGGAGGGGTTGAGGCTTTCTTT

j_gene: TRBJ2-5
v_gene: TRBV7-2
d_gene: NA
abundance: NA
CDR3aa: CASSHPGAQETQYF
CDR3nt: TGTGCCAGCAGCCACCCCGGGGCTCAAGAGACCCAGTACTTC

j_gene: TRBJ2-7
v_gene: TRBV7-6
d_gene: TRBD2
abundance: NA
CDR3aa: CASSLGSSGGSYEQYF
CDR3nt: TGTGCCAGCAGCTTAGGATCCAGCGGGGGTTCCTACGAGCAGTACTTC

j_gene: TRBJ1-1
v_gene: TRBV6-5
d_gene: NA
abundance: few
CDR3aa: CASTDSPSRTEAFF
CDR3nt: TGTGCCAGCACCGACAGCCCGAGCAGGACTGAAGCTTTCTTT

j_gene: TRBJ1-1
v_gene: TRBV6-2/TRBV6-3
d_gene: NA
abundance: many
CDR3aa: CASRQEDYTEAFF
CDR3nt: TGTGCCAGCAGACAGGAGGATTACACTGAAGCTTTCTTT

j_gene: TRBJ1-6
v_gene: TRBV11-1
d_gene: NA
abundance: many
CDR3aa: CASSLRQVGVPLHF
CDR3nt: TGTGCCAGCAGCCTGCGACAGGTTGGCGTCCCCCTCCACTTT

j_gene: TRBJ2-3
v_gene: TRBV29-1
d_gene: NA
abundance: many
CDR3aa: CSIGHTDTQYF
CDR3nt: TGCAGCATCGGGCACACAGATACGCAGTATTTT

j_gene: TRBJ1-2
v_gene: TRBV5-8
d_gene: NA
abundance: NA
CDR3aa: CASSSLGYGYTF
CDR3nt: TGTGCCAGCAGCTCCCTCGGCTATGGCTACACCTTC

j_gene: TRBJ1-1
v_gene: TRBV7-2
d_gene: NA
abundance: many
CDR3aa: CASSFYRSSNTEAFF
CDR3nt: TGTGCCAGCAGCTTTTACAGGTCGTCGAACACTGAAGCTTTCTTT

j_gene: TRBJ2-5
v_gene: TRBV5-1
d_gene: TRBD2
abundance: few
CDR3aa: CASSRGTSGRETQYF
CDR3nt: TGCGCCAGCAGTCGAGGGACTAGCGGGCGGGAGACCCAGTACTTC

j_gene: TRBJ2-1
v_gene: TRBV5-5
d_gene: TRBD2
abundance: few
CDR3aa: CASSPGLTYNEQFF
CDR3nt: TGTGCCAGCAGCCCGGGACTAACCTACAATGAGCAGTTCTTC

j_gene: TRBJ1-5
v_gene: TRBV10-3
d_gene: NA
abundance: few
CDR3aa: CAISRSGASNQPQHF
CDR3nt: TGTGCCATCAGCCGATCAGGGGCCAGCAATCAGCCCCAGCATTTT

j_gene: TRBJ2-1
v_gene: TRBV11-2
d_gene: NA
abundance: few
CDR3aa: CASLTGSSYNEQFF
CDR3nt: TGTGCCAGTTTGACTGGGAGCTCCTACAATGAGCAGTTCTTC

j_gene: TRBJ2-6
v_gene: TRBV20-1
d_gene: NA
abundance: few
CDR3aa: CSASKDSSSGANVLTF
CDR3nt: TGCAGTGCCAGCAAGGACAGCTCCTCTGGGGCCAACGTCCTGACTTTC

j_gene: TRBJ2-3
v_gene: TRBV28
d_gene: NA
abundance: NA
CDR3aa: CASSLSGAAFGFF
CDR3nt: TGTGCCAGCAGCCTATCGGGGGCTGCCTTCGGGTTTTTT

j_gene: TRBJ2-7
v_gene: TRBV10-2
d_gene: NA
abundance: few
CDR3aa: CASGLGYYEQYF
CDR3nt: TGCGCCAGCGGGCTAGGATATTACGAGCAGTACTTC

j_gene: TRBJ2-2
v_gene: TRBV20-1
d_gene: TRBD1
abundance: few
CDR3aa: CSATTGGESGELFF
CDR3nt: TGCAGTGCTACAACAGGGGGCGAGAGCGGGGAGCTGTTTTTT

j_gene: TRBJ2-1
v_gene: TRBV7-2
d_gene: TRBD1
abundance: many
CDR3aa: CAGGTGVNEQFF
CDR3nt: TGTGCCGGAGGGACAGGGGTCAATGAGCAGTTCTTC

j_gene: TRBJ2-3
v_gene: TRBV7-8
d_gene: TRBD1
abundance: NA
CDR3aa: CASSQGTGIFTDTQYF
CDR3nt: TGTGCCAGCAGCCAGGGGACAGGGATCTTCACAGATACGCAGTATTTT

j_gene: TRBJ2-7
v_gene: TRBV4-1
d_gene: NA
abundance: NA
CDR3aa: CASSQDRTENYEQYF
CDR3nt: TGCGCCAGCAGCCAAGATCGGACAGAAAACTACGAGCAGTACTTC

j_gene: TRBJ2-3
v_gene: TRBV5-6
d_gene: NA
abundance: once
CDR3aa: CASSLISTGRTDTQYF
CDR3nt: TGTGCCAGCAGCTTGATTTCCACAGGGAGAACAGATACGCAGTATTTT

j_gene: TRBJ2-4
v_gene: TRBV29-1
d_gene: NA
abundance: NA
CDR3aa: CSVRQAGNIQYF
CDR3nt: TGCAGCGTTCGACAGGCTGGAAACATTCAGTACTTC